Sequencing of this TCR beta chain was carried out in a study of T cell repertoires in cytomegalovirus infection. Study background: Both a matching HLA type and CMV infection were indicated by public TCR beta signatures.

Only a few counts were recorded for this clonotype. Antigen unknown. TCRdb re-called the reads with MiXCR, one entry per CDR3 protein. The sample holds approximately 730,000 distinct CDR3 sequences, approximately 32% seen once. Trimming took 4 bases from V and 1 from J; bases not matched to a gene: 9. The germline V gene encodes CDR1 LNHDA and CDR2 SQIVND (reference sequence). The CDR3 has 16 residues. The material was cultured CD8+ T cells from PBMCs, obtained from culture after CMV antigen stimulation. The clonotype originates from a human donor in good health (CMV status not recorded). Some clones in this sample may be carry-over from other donors' samples. The rearrangement joins TRBV19 to TRBJ1-1; 7 bases are shared with TRBD1. The CDR3 nucleotides are TGTGCCAGTAGTACCTGGAGACAGGGAAGGAACACTGAAGCTTTCTTT. Its protein product is CASSTWRQGRNTEAFF.